A single T cell receptor (beta chain) is shown here with its context. Original data processing: Amplified reference gene primers provided the basis for estimating nucleated cell counts. Generated by immunoSEQ multiplex PCR, the TCRdb table keeps only in-frame clones and is missing some. The V and J calls and clone size are taken from that table; D and trimming were inferred from the DNA. Counted here are about 11,000 clones, around 90% occurring once; the ten biggest clones make up 3.5% to 6%. The data belong to a study of blood T cell repertoires in COVID-19. Study details: Acute-phase and convalescent COVID-19 samples originated in the United States, Italy and Spain. Sources were T cells, B-cell-depleted T cells, or PBMCs; the material itself was cDNA or gDNA.

The CDR3 runs to 14 residues. V was pared by 6 bases and J by 4 bases, with 6 bases of the junction left unmatched. CDR1 and CDR2 (germline): MNHEY, SVGAGI. The source material was peripheral blood. The clonotype originates from a human donor in a cohort sampled during active COVID-19. J is TRBJ2-1 and V is TRBV6-5; 7 bases agree with TRBD2. CDR3 sequence: CASRREREYNEQFF. The CDR3 DNA reads as TGTGCCAGCAGAAGAGAGCGGGAATACAATGAGCAGTTCTTC.